What follows are 22 T cell receptor beta chains derived from one specimen sequenced in a study of shared clonotypes between healthy human individuals. The assay was immunoSEQ multiplex PCR, and TCRdb's table has in-frame clones only and misses some. The sample yields roughly 2 million clones, 90% to 95% seen once. What was sequenced was naive CD4+ T cells sorted from blood. As to subset: CD45RA+ positively selected. The receptors were sampled from a man aged 18 to 30 in good health.

V usage is TRBV30 and J usage is TRBJ1-2; D remains ambiguous. Trimming cost V 1 base and J 4 bases, with 7 bases left between them. The germline CDR1 and CDR2 sequences are GTSNPN and SVGIG (reference sequence). The CDR3 is made up of 12 amino acids. In nucleotides, the CDR3 is TGTGCCTGGAGTGGATCCTCCTATGGCTACACCTTC. Translated: CAWSGSSYGYTF.

The rearrangement links TRBV6-6 to TRBJ1-1, with D unclear. Germline V gives CDR1 MNHNY, CDR2 SVGAGI (reference sequence). The ends were cut back, 6 bases at V and 0 bases at J, with 14 bases in the middle. This CDR3 contains 15 residues. The CDR3 DNA follows: TGTGCCAGCAGCAACGGGCTCCTGATGAACACTGAAGCTTTCTTT. Translating gives CASSNGLLMNTEAFF.

V is TRBV7-2 and J is TRBJ1-2; D ambiguous. Germline V gives CDR1 SGHTA, CDR2 FQGNSA. V was clipped by 7 bases and J by 3 bases, with 12 bases between them. This CDR3 contains 13 residues. The CDR3 is CASTSPGYYGYTF. The DNA for the CDR3 is TGTGCCAGCACCTCCCCCGGGTACTATGGCTACACCTTC. Using reference TRBV7-2 and TRBJ1-2 for the parts outside the CDR3, the full variable domain is GAGVSQSPSNKVTEKGKDVELRCDPISGHTALYWYRQSLGQGLEFLIYFQGNSAPDKSGLPSDRFSAERTGGSVSTLTIQRTQQEDSAVYLCASTSPGYYGYTFGSGTRLTVV.

The CDR3 DNA follows: TGTGCCAGTAGTAGGGCCTACGAGCAGTACTTC. Amino acids: CASSRAYEQYF. The V gene is TRBV19, the J gene TRBJ2-7; no reliable D call. Germline V gene data show CDR1 as LNHDA and CDR2 as SQIVND (reference sequence). The CDR3 is 11 amino acids. Trimming removed 4 bases at V and 2 bases at J, with 3 bases between. Combining the CDR3 with reference TRBV19 and TRBJ2-7 gives the whole variable domain DGGITQSPKYLFRKEGQNVTLSCEQNLNHDAMYWYRQDPGQGLRLIYYSQIVNDFQKGDIAEGYSVSREKKESFPLTVTSAQKNPTAFYLCASSRAYEQYFGPGTRLTVT.

The chain is built from TRBV28 and TRBJ1-1; D is perhaps TRBD1 (6 bases). The CDR3 runs to 12 residues. CDR1 is MDHEN and CDR2 is SYDVKM in the germline V gene. Deletions cut 6 bases from V and 7 bases from J, with 12 bases between. The CDR3 nucleotides read TGTGCCAGCAGGGAGGGGGACTTTGAAGCTTTCTTT. The encoded protein is CASREGDFEAFF.

The chain links TRBV5-1 to TRBJ2-7; 10 bases agree with TRBD2. The CDR3 runs to 15 residues. Germline values: CDR1 SGHRS, CDR2 YFSETQ. The ends lost 4 bases at V and 3 bases at J; junction bases unmatched: 7. CDR3 DNA: TGCGCCAGCAGCGCCAGGACTAGCGGTCTCTACGAGCAGTACTTC. It codes for CASSARTSGLYEQYF.

The chain joins TRBV5-1 to TRBJ2-7, with D possibly matching TRBD2 (5 bases). Trimming cost V 5 bases and J 6 bases, with 15 bases left between them. The germline V gene encodes CDR1 SGHRS and CDR2 YFSETQ. This CDR3 spans 13 amino acids. In nucleotides, the CDR3 is TGCGCCAGCAGTTCGGACTCCCAACTCGAGCAGTACTTC. As protein: CASSSDSQLEQYF.

CDR3 protein: CASLNVLTTDTQYF. CDR3 nucleotide sequence: TGTGCCAGCCTCAATGTCCTGACCACAGATACGCAGTATTTT. V is TRBV11-2 and J is TRBJ2-3; D uncertain. CDR3 length: 14 amino acids. V gave up 8 bases and J gave up 2 bases, with 14 bases separating them. Looked up from germline, CDR1 is SGHAT and CDR2 is FQNNGV.

The V and J genes are TRBV10-1 and TRBJ2-3; D remains ambiguous. The CDR3 runs 13 residues. CDR1 and CDR2 from the germline V gene are WNHNN and SYGVQD (reference sequence). V lost 6 bases and J 1 base, leaving 8 bases between the germline ends. The CDR3 DNA reads TGCGCCAGCAGCCTCCGGGGCACAGATACGCAGTATTTT. Protein product: CASSLRGTDTQYF.

The chain couples TRBV5-6 to TRBJ2-5; the D call may be TRBD1 or TRBD2 (5 bases each). Trimming pared 4 bases from V and 5 bases from J, leaving 15 bases between. The CDR3 length is 14 residues. Germline V gene data show CDR1 as SGHDT and CDR2 as YYEEEE. This chain's CDR3 is CASSQLGEPETQYF. In DNA form, the CDR3 reads TGTGCCAGCAGCCAGCTGGGGGAGCCGGAGACCCAGTACTTC.

The chain combines TRBV6-1 with TRBJ1-4, with 7 nucleotides matching TRBD1. The junction had 4 bases not matched to a gene; V was cut back by 6 bases and J by 3 bases. The CDR3 consists of 14 residues. Germline CDR1 and CDR2: MNHNS and SASEGT. DNA for the CDR3: TGTGCCAGCAGAACCGGGACAGCTAATGAAAAACTGTTTTTT. It specifies CASRTGTANEKLFF.

The chain joins TRBV6-5 to TRBJ2-7; D remains unclear. CDR1 MNHEY and CDR2 SVGAGI come from the germline V gene. CDR3 length equals 14 residues. The V gene lost 3 bases and the J gene lost 2 bases, with 11 bases spanning the gap. In nucleotides, the CDR3 is TGTGCCAGCAGTTATCCGTGGTATCCCTACGAGCAGTACTTC. It specifies CASSYPWYPYEQYF.

This clone came up once. This CDR3 reads CSGGQGYEQYF. CDR3 nucleotides: TGCAGCGGAGGACAGGGCTACGAGCAGTACTTC. The V and J genes are TRBV29-1 and TRBJ2-7; 8 nucleotides agree with TRBD1. This CDR3 comprises 11 residues. Germline V CDR1 and CDR2: SQVTM, ANQGSEA. V lost 7 bases to trimming and J lost 3 bases; unmatched junction nucleotides: 2.

The V gene is TRBV9, the J gene TRBJ1-1, with a possible D match to TRBD1 (5 bases). CDR1 is SGDLS and CDR2 is YYNGEE in the germline V gene. The CDR3 runs 13 residues. V was clipped by 0 bases and J by 7 bases, with 10 bases between them. The CDR3 is CASSVDEGREAFF. CDR3 DNA: TGTGCCAGCAGCGTAGATGAGGGGCGTGAAGCTTTCTTT.

The J gene is TRBJ2-3, the V gene TRBV4-1, with 9 bases lining up with TRBD1. CDR1 MGHRA and CDR2 YSYEKL come from the germline V gene. V gave up 0 bases and J gave up 2 bases; unmatched junction bases: 3. The length of the CDR3 is 16 residues. The CDR3: CASSQEGTGFTDTQYF. The CDR3 nucleotides are TGCGCCAGCAGCCAAGAGGGGACAGGGTTCACAGATACGCAGTATTTT.

The genes are TRBV19 and TRBJ2-3; TRBD1 matches 7 bases. With V trimmed by 9 bases and J by 3 bases, 6 bases remained unmatched. The CDR3 sequence is 13 residues long. Germline V gene sequence: CDR1 LNHDA, CDR2 SQIVND (reference sequence). The CDR3 loop is CASGTAFTDTQYF. In nucleotides, the CDR3 is TGTGCCAGCGGGACAGCTTTTACAGATACGCAGTATTTT.

This clone was found once. This sample also contains other DNA sequences that code for the same CDR3. This chain uses TRBV29-1 with TRBJ1-1, with 9 positions matching TRBD1. V shed 4 bases, J shed 5 bases, and the junction held 2 bases outside the gene matches. CDR1 and CDR2 from the germline V gene are SQVTM and ANQGSEA. The CDR3 covers 12 residues. CDR3 bases: TGCAGCGTTGGGACAGGGGTGACTGAAGCTTTCTTT. It translates to CSVGTGVTEAFF.

The CDR3 reads CSVQLKGTSGGCTDTQYF. The DNA for the CDR3 is TGCAGCGTCCAACTGAAGGGGACTAGCGGGGGCTGCACAGATACGCAGTATTTT. The rearrangement links TRBV29-1 to TRBJ2-3, with 14 bases identical to TRBD2. The CDR3 is 18 residues long. CDR1 and CDR2 (germline): SQVTM, ANQGSEA. V lost 6 bases, J lost 1 base, and 12 bases stayed unmatched.

V gene TRBV28 combines with J gene TRBJ2-4, with D perhaps matching TRBD2 (5 bases). Trimming pared 2 bases from V and 1 base from J, leaving 9 bases between. CDR1 MDHEN and CDR2 SYDVKM come from the germline V gene. CDR3 length: 15 residues. CDR3: CASSLGLVAKNIQYF. Written as DNA, the CDR3 is TGTGCCAGCAGTTTAGGACTTGTTGCCAAAAACATTCAGTACTTC.

The chain carries TRBV29-1 and TRBJ1-3; tentatively, D is TRBD1 (5 bases). Trimming pared 7 bases from V and 0 bases from J, leaving 13 bases between. Germline V gene sequence: CDR1 SQVTM, CDR2 ANQGSEA. This CDR3 is built from 14 residues. CDR3 sequence: CSASEGSSGNTIYF. The CDR3 DNA reads as TGCAGCGCCTCGGAGGGGAGCTCTGGAAACACCATATATTTT. The whole variable domain, remainder taken from reference TRBV29-1 and TRBJ1-3, is SAVISQKPSRDICQRGTSLTIQCQVDSQVTMMFWYRQQPGQSLTLIATANQGSEATYESGFVIDKFPISRPNLTFSTLTVSNMSPEDSSIYLCSASEGSSGNTIYFGEGSWLTVV.

The V and J genes are TRBV1 and TRBJ2-7; TRBD1 is taken as the D call from the table, unchecked against the DNA. TRBV1 constitutes a pseudogene. The CDR3 contains 17 residues. CDR3 sequence: CTSSRPPAQQPTYEQYF. In nucleotides, the CDR3 is TGCACCAGCAGCCGCCCCCCGGCACAGCAACCGACCTACGAGCAGTACTTC.

V and J are TRBV10-3 and TRBJ1-3, with D possibly TRBD1 on 5 matching bases. This CDR3 region has 13 residues. V was pared by 10 bases and J by 0 bases, with 10 bases between. Germline V gives CDR1 ENHRY, CDR2 SYGVKD. The CDR3 reads CATRQSSGNTIYF. The CDR3 bases are TGTGCCACCCGACAGAGCTCTGGAAACACCATATATTTT.